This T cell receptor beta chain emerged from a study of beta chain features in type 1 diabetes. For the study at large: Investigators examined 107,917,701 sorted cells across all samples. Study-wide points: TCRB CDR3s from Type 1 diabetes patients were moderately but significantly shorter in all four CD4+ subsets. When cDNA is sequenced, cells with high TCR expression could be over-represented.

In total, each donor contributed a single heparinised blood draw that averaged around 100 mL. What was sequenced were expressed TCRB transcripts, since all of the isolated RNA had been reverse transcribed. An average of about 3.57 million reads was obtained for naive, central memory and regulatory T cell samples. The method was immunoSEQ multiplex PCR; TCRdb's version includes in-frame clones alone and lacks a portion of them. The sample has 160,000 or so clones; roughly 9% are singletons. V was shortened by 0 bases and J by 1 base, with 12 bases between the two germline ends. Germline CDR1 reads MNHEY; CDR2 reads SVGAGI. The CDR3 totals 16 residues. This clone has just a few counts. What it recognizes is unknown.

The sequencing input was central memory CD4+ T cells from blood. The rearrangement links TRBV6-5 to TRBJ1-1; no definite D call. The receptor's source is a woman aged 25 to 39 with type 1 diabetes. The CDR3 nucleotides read TGTGCCAGCAGTTACTCGATAAGCGAGGGGAACACTGAAGCTTTCTTT. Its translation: CASSYSISEGNTEAFF.